A selection of T cell receptor beta chains follows, all from one sample in a study of T-cell memory formation after mild COVID-19. TCRdb reanalysed the 5' RACE reads using MiXCR and keeps one entry per CDR3 protein. This sample has approximately 300,000 distinct CDR3 sequences; 15% occur once, and the top ten carry about a fifth. Sequencing was done on a sample of PBMCs or a T cell subset sorted from them (not recorded which). All receptors derive from a man younger than 30 who had mild COVID-19 (a few samples of this study predate the infection). Cell type and time point are not known. Both conserved end residues are part of each CDR3. The D gene is left open where the match is weak. Only some rows state a clone size, as once, few, many or a class for expanded clones.

j_gene: TRBJ2-1; v_gene: TRBV6-5; d_gene: NA; abundance: many; len: 13; CDR3aa: CASSYSRGNEQFF; CDR3nt: TGTGCCAGCAGTTATTCCCGCGGAAATGAGCAGTTCTTC
j_gene: TRBJ1-1; v_gene: TRBV4-1; d_gene: NA; abundance: many; len: 17; CDR3aa: CASSQGLLQGGNTEAFF; CDR3nt: TGCGCCAGCAGCCAAGGGCTTCTCCAAGGGGGGAACACTGAAGCTTTCTTT
j_gene: TRBJ2-3; v_gene: TRBV7-7; d_gene: TRBD2; abundance: few; len: 14; CDR3aa: CASSRSGGVDTQYF; CDR3nt: TGTGCCAGCAGCCGTAGCGGGGGAGTAGATACGCAGTATTTT
j_gene: TRBJ2-3; v_gene: TRBV6-2/TRBV6-3; d_gene: NA; abundance: NA; len: 18; CDR3aa: CASSYSDKRALSTDTQYF; CDR3nt: TGTGCCAGCAGTTACTCGGACAAGCGGGCCCTTAGCACAGATACGCAGTATTTT
j_gene: TRBJ2-2; v_gene: TRBV2; d_gene: NA; abundance: few; len: 13; CDR3aa: CASRFQGDGELFF; CDR3nt: TGTGCCAGCAGGTTCCAGGGAGACGGGGAGCTGTTTTTT
j_gene: TRBJ1-1; v_gene: TRBV20-1; d_gene: NA; abundance: NA; len: 12; CDR3aa: CSASTEGVGLPF; CDR3nt: TGCAGTGCTAGTACGGAGGGAGTAGGACTTCCCTTT
j_gene: TRBJ2-2; v_gene: TRBV5-5; d_gene: NA; abundance: NA; len: 12; CDR3aa: CASSSGVGELFF; CDR3nt: TGTGCCAGCAGCTCGGGTGTCGGGGAGCTGTTTTTT
j_gene: TRBJ2-7; v_gene: TRBV7-2; d_gene: NA; abundance: few; len: 11; CDR3aa: CASSPRVEQYF; CDR3nt: TGTGCCAGCAGCCCCAGGGTCGAGCAGTACTTC
j_gene: TRBJ2-7; v_gene: TRBV10-3; d_gene: TRBD1; abundance: NA; len: 15; CDR3aa: CAISEAGDRGFEQYF; CDR3nt: TGTGCCATCAGTGAGGCGGGGGACAGGGGGTTCGAGCAGTACTTC
j_gene: TRBJ1-6; v_gene: TRBV10-3; d_gene: NA; abundance: few; len: 14; CDR3aa: CAISETGNTSPLHF; CDR3nt: TGTGCCATCAGTGAAACAGGGAATACGTCACCCCTCCACTTT
j_gene: TRBJ2-1; v_gene: TRBV6-6; d_gene: NA; abundance: NA; len: 15; CDR3aa: CATRLGGPPYNEQFF; CDR3nt: TGTGCCACCCGATTGGGGGGTCCCCCCTACAATGAGCAGTTCTTC
j_gene: TRBJ2-3; v_gene: TRBV9; d_gene: NA; abundance: few; len: 17; CDR3aa: CASSVGRRRGSTDTQYF; CDR3nt: TGTGCCAGCAGCGTAGGTCGTCGTCGGGGGAGCACAGATACGCAGTATTTT
j_gene: TRBJ2-3; v_gene: TRBV5-8; d_gene: TRBD2; abundance: few; len: 19; CDR3aa: CASRWTSGGHPFSTDTQYF; CDR3nt: TGTGCCAGCAGATGGACTAGCGGGGGACATCCCTTTAGCACAGATACGCAGTATTTT
j_gene: TRBJ1-1; v_gene: TRBV12-3/TRBV12-4; d_gene: NA; abundance: many; len: 15; CDR3aa: CASSLGLHGGTEAFF; CDR3nt: TGTGCCAGCAGTTTGGGCCTACACGGGGGCACTGAAGCTTTCTTT
j_gene: TRBJ2-1; v_gene: TRBV9; d_gene: NA; abundance: NA; len: 15; CDR3aa: CASSAGKATYNEQFF; CDR3nt: TGTGCCAGCAGCGCGGGAAAGGCCACCTACAATGAGCAGTTCTTC
j_gene: TRBJ2-5; v_gene: TRBV28; d_gene: NA; abundance: few; len: 14; CDR3aa: CASSFQAREETQYF; CDR3nt: TGTGCCAGCAGTTTTCAGGCCAGGGAAGAGACCCAGTACTTC
j_gene: TRBJ2-3; v_gene: TRBV20-1; d_gene: NA; abundance: NA; len: 15; CDR3aa: CSASDRTSFTDTQYF; CDR3nt: TGCAGTGCTAGTGATAGGACTTCATTCACAGATACGCAGTATTTT
j_gene: TRBJ2-2; v_gene: TRBV6-2/TRBV6-3; d_gene: NA; abundance: few; len: 12; CDR3aa: CASIEGTGELFF; CDR3nt: TGTGCCAGCATCGAAGGAACCGGGGAGCTGTTTTTT
j_gene: TRBJ2-1; v_gene: TRBV14; d_gene: NA; abundance: many; len: 18; CDR3aa: CASSQYTGGSSSYNEQFF; CDR3nt: TGTGCCAGCAGCCAATATACGGGCGGTTCGAGCTCCTACAATGAGCAGTTCTTC
j_gene: TRBJ1-4; v_gene: TRBV29-1; d_gene: NA; abundance: NA; len: 12; CDR3aa: CSVGERQEKLFF; CDR3nt: TGCAGCGTTGGGGAACGCCAGGAAAAACTGTTTTTT